This record covers a single T cell receptor beta chain. This entry comes from a study of blood T cell repertoires in COVID-19. Two negative PCRs, clearance, or symptom resolution characterized the recovered Cohort 3 donors. Here immunoSEQ multiplex PCR was the method, and the copy in TCRdb shows in-frame clones only, minus some. The sample contains approximately 260,000 clones, roughly 89% of which appear only once. The V gene end was trimmed by 5 bases and the J gene end by 0 bases; junction bases not matched to a gene: 5. This CDR3 has 16 residues. From germline, CDR1 is MNHEY and CDR2 SMNVEV (reference sequence).

The TCR sequence derives from an older woman who had recovered from COVID-19. Sequenced: PBMCs or T cells enriched from blood (not recorded which). The V call is TRBV27, the J call TRBJ1-1; 11 bases line up with TRBD1. CDR3 in amino acids: CASSPWTGGMNTEAFF. CDR3 in DNA: TGTGCCAGCAGTCCGTGGACAGGGGGCATGAACACTGAAGCTTTCTTT.